This TCR beta chain derives from a study of cytomegalovirus exposure and HLA in healthy donors. Notes on the study in general: Cytomegalovirus-associated TCR beta chains were listed, numbering approximately 150. In a later analysis, more than 15,000 TCR beta sequences were associated with HLA alleles at 0.05 false discovery rate. Later analysis reportedly placed an Asian-associated ancestry cluster below the roughly 680-donor mean in N-insertions. Productive rates of about 87% or about 30% were seen for most TCR beta V segments in an earlier analysis.

Details on this clone: Its cognate antigen is unknown.

The V gene's germline CDR1 is SGHRS and CDR2 YFSETQ. Trimming cost V 0 bases and J 2 bases; bases outside gene matches: 5. This CDR3 contains 16 residues. PCR used 60 Vbeta primers and 13 Jbeta primers. The table came from immunoSEQ multiplex PCR; TCRdb's copy has only in-frame clones and leaves some out. The sample lists 55,000 to 80,000 clones, 65% to 85% occurring once. The source material was PBMCs. This chain joins TRBV5-1 and TRBJ2-5; 9 positions match TRBD2. This receptor was obtained from a woman in her 30s in good health and CMV-seronegative. This chain's CDR3 is CASSLDERGEQETQYF. CDR3 nucleotides: TGCGCCAGCAGCTTGGACGAGCGGGGGGAGCAAGAGACCCAGTACTTC. Looking up the rest from reference TRBV5-1 and TRBJ2-5 gives the full variable domain: KAGVTQTPRYLIKTRGQQVTLSCSPISGHRSVSWYQQTPGQGLQFLFEYFSETQRNKGNFPGRFSGRQFSNSRSEMNVSTLELGDSALYLCASSLDERGEQETQYFGPGTRLLVL.